This TCR beta chain was sequenced for a study of blood T cell repertoires in COVID-19. Whole-study context: Samples of COVID-19 (acute and convalescent) were obtained from the United States, Italy and Spain. The analysed material was cDNA or gDNA that came from T cells, B-cell-depleted T cells, or PBMCs.

Looked up from germline, CDR1 is MDHEN and CDR2 is SYDVKM. V lost 6 bases to trimming and J lost 2 bases; unmatched junction nucleotides: 3. This CDR3 has 13 residues. Clones were sequenced by immunoSEQ multiplex PCR, and TCRdb holds only the in-frame ones, with some missing. The sample has approximately 170,000 clones, 80% to 90% seen once. V and J are TRBV28 and TRBJ2-5, with 7 bases identical to TRBD2. The sequenced material came from PBMCs or T cells enriched from blood (not recorded which). This clonotype was obtained from a woman between 18 and 30 years old who had recovered from COVID-19. CDR3 amino acids: CASRPAGQETQYF. CDR3 in DNA: TGTGCCAGCAGGCCAGCGGGGCAAGAGACCCAGTACTTC.